The following is a T cell receptor (beta chain) sequence with its context. Its target is not known. The sample belongs to a study of cytomegalovirus exposure and HLA in healthy donors. Study outcomes and limitations: As a later analysis revealed, most CMV-associated TCR beta chains appeared HLA-restricted. Roughly even sequencing depth across donors was the assumption behind the presence/absence analyses. Some highly shared sequence variants likely arose as a pipeline artifact. The sole available immune exposure information was CMV serostatus.

The V and J ends lost 4 bases and 0 bases, in that order; junction bases with no gene match: 5. The CDR3 totals 16 residues. Germline values: CDR1 KGHSH, CDR2 LQKENI. Primers for the PCR totalled 60 Vbeta and 13 Jbeta. Some clones are missing from TCRdb's copy, which holds only in-frame ones; the method was immunoSEQ multiplex PCR. This table holds under 200,000 clones, 82% found once. The sample consisted of PBMCs. The chain carries TRBV18 and TRBJ2-3, with 9 bases matching TRBD1. This receptor was taken from a girl aged 2-10 years in good health and CMV-seropositive. CDR3 DNA sequence: TGTGCCAGCTCACGGTATGACAGGGGGAGCACAGATACGCAGTATTTT. Amino acids: CASSRYDRGSTDTQYF.